These 16 T cell receptor beta chains share one sample of origin, sequenced in a study of response to subunit inactivated influenza vaccine. TCRdb redid the calling of the RT-PCR reads with MiXCR, one entry per CDR3 protein. The sample includes about half a million distinct CDR3 sequences, approximately 9.9% of them seen just once. Here the sequenced sample was PBMCs from blood, taken about 40 days after vaccination. The receptors stem from a man in his fifties or sixties who received an inactivated influenza vaccine.

The chain recombines TRBV5-1 with TRBJ1-1; D remains unclear. Trimming took off 0 bases at V and 3 bases at J, with 9 bases between the two ends. The CDR3 length is 14 residues. Germline V gene sequence: CDR1 SGHRS, CDR2 YFSETQ. Written as DNA, the CDR3 is TGCGCCAGCAGCTTGGGAGGGAGGGACACTGAAGCTTTCTTT. The encoded protein is CASSLGGRDTEAFF.

This chain connects TRBV12-3 or TRBV12-4 to TRBJ2-1, with 10 bases matching TRBD2. Trimming at V came to 6 bases and at J to 4 bases, leaving 3 bases not matched to a gene. The CDR3 runs 14 residues. The CDR3 DNA is TGTGCCAGCAGAACTAGCGGGACATACAATGAGCAGTTCTTC. Protein: CASRTSGTYNEQFF.

This clonotype has only a few counts. V usage is TRBV10-3 and J usage is TRBJ2-5; a possible D gene is TRBD1 (5 bases). CDR3 length equals 12 residues. Germline loops: CDR1 ENHRY, CDR2 SYGVKD. Trimming removed 7 bases at V and 5 bases at J, with 11 bases between. CDR3 in amino acids: CAIKTVLETQYF. The CDR3 coding sequence is TGTGCCATCAAGACAGTTCTGGAGACCCAGTACTTC.

In this sample, this clonotype turned up a few times. The V and J genes are TRBV12-3 or TRBV12-4 and TRBJ2-5, with 8 bases matching TRBD2. This CDR3 region has 14 residues. V gave up 2 bases and J gave up 5 bases; unmatched junction bases: 4. The CDR3 reads CASSLNGGAETQYF. As DNA, the CDR3 is TGTGCCAGCAGTTTAAACGGGGGGGCGGAGACCCAGTACTTC.

There are many counts of this clonotype. This chain uses TRBV20-1 with TRBJ2-3; 14 positions agree with TRBD2. V shed 5 bases and J 4 bases; nucleotides not matched to a gene: 8. CDR3 size: 16 residues. Per germline, CDR1 DFQATT and CDR2 SNEGSKA (reference sequence). DNA of the CDR3: TGCAGTGCTCCCCCTGGGACTAGCGGGGGTGCAGATACGCAGTATTTT. Translating gives CSAPPGTSGGADTQYF.

This clonotype was seen repeatedly, ten times or more. This rearrangement joins TRBV12-3 or TRBV12-4 to TRBJ2-7, with TRBD2 as a possible D gene (5 bases). The CDR3 sequence is 16 residues long. Trimming cost V 4 bases and J 2 bases, with 18 bases left between them. The CDR3 reads CASSSDLRGLTYEQYF. CDR3 nucleotide sequence: TGTGCCAGCAGTTCGGATTTACGGGGTTTAACCTACGAGCAGTACTTC.

This clonotype came up a few times. This chain connects TRBV20-1 to TRBJ1-2; possible D gene TRBD1, 5 bases. V dropped 6 bases and J dropped 2 bases, with 13 bases sitting between them. Germline assignment: CDR1 DFQATT and CDR2 SNEGSKA (reference sequence). The CDR3 runs 13 residues. The CDR3 DNA reads TGCAGTGCCCGCCCGCCAGGGAACTATGGCTACACCTTC. Translation gives CSARPPGNYGYTF.

This clonotype came up many times. This chain joins TRBV14 and TRBJ2-2; D call uncertain. CDR1 is SGHDN, CDR2 FVKESK, per germline. V was cut by 1 base and J by 6 bases, with 6 bases left in between. The CDR3 loop spans 13 amino acids. CDR3 DNA: TGTGCCAGCAGCCAAGCCAGTGCCGGGGAGCTGTTTTTT. This sequence encodes CASSQASAGELFF.

The rearrangement uses TRBV12-3 or TRBV12-4 and TRBJ2-1, with TRBD1 matching 8 bases. The junction had 6 bases not matched to a gene; V was cut back by 6 bases and J by 2 bases. The CDR3 length is 15 residues. The CDR3 here is CASSWGTGAYNEQFF. CDR3 nucleotides: TGTGCCAGCAGCTGGGGGACAGGAGCCTACAATGAGCAGTTCTTC.

The sample holds a few counts of this clonotype. The rearrangement joins TRBV29-1 to TRBJ2-1; no firm D call. The CDR3 has 12 amino acids. V lost 3 bases and J lost 3, with 6 bases in between. Germline CDR1 and CDR2: SQVTM and ANQGSEA. In DNA form, the CDR3 reads TGCAGCGTTGACGGTAACTACAATGAGCAGTTCTTC. Encoded protein: CSVDGNYNEQFF.

This clonotype was observed a few times. The chain recombines TRBV20-1 with TRBJ1-1; D uncertain. This CDR3 contains 14 residues. Germline assignment: CDR1 DFQATT and CDR2 SNEGSKA (reference sequence). Trimming took off 6 bases at V and 1 base at J, with 15 bases between the two ends. The CDR3 loop is CSATPRVTNTEAFF. In nucleotides, the CDR3 is TGCAGTGCCACCCCAAGGGTAACGAACACTGAAGCTTTCTTT.

The V gene is TRBV3-1, the J gene TRBJ2-6; D is uncertain. There are 16 residues in the CDR3. Trimming removed 0 bases at V and 0 bases at J, with 6 bases between. Germline lookup yields CDR1 LGHDT and CDR2 YNNKEL (reference sequence). The CDR3 DNA sequence: TGTGCCAGCAGCCAAGAGAGAGACTCTGGGGCCAACGTCCTGACTTTC. Translated, it gives CASSQERDSGANVLTF.

There are a few counts of this clonotype. V and J are TRBV20-1 and TRBJ2-3; D is tentatively TRBD1 or TRBD2 (6 bases each). Germline V gene data show CDR1 as DFQATT and CDR2 as SNEGSKA (reference sequence). Trimming pared 5 bases from V and 2 bases from J, leaving 14 bases between. The CDR3 runs to 14 residues. The CDR3 spells CSAAPSGATDTQYF. The CDR3 nucleotides read TGCAGTGCTGCCCCCTCGGGGGCCACAGATACGCAGTATTTT.

The gene calls are TRBV7-2 and TRBJ2-5; D unresolved. The CDR3 loop spans 15 amino acids. V lost 0 bases, J lost 5 bases, and 13 bases lay in between. Germline loops: CDR1 SGHTA, CDR2 FQGNSA. The CDR3 region is CASSLALGPWETQYF. DNA for the CDR3: TGTGCCAGCAGCTTAGCTTTAGGGCCCTGGGAGACCCAGTACTTC.

The table lists this clonotype with many counts. The gene calls are TRBV12-3 or TRBV12-4 and TRBJ2-7; D could derive from TRBD1 or TRBD2 (5 bases each). With 5 bases removed from V and 2 bases from J, the gap between germline ends came to 10 bases. The CDR3 extends over 13 amino acids. This chain's CDR3 is CASSRDGAYEQYF. The CDR3, as DNA: TGTGCCAGCAGTAGGGACGGAGCCTACGAGCAGTACTTC.

This clonotype was seen more than once but under ten times. The chain has TRBV7-6 and TRBJ2-3; D remains ambiguous. The germline CDR1 and CDR2 sequences are SGHVS and FNYEAQ. The length of the CDR3 is 15 residues. Deletions cut 4 bases from V and 1 base from J, with 12 bases between. The CDR3 protein is CASSSTELGTDTQYF. The CDR3 DNA follows: TGTGCCAGCAGCTCCACCGAGCTGGGCACAGATACGCAGTATTTT.